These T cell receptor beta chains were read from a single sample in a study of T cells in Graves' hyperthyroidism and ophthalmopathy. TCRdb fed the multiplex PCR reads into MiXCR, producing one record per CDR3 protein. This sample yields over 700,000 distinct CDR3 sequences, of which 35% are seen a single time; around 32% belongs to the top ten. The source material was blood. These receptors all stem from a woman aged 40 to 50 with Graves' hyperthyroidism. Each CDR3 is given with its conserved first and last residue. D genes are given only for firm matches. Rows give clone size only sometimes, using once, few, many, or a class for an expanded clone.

CDR3: CATSSEGVGQPQHF
DNA: TGTGCCACCAGCAGTGAAGGGGTTGGGCAGCCCCAGCATTTT
length: 14
J: TRBJ1-5
size: few
D: .
V: TRBV15

CDR3: CASIKGSEGYTF
DNA: TGTGCCAGCATTAAGGGATCCGAAGGCTACACCTTC
length: 12
J: TRBJ1-2
size: .
D: .
V: TRBV7-8

CDR3: CSARVDRANYGYTF
DNA: TGCAGTGCTAGAGTAGACAGGGCAAACTATGGCTACACCTTC
length: 14
J: TRBJ1-2
size: many
D: TRBD1
V: TRBV20-1

CDR3: CASSPRPNRGGTGEPFF
DNA: TGTGCCAGCAGCCCTCGCCCCAACAGGGGAGGCACCGGGGAGCCGTTTTTT
length: 17
J: TRBJ2-2
size: .
D: .
V: TRBV11-2

CDR3: CASSQNFNYGYTF
DNA: TGTGCCAGCAGCCAAAACTTTAACTATGGCTACACCTTC
length: 13
J: TRBJ1-2
size: many
D: .
V: TRBV12-3/TRBV12-4

CDR3: CSVEDWDGGRGTQYF
DNA: TGCAGCGTTGAAGATTGGGACGGGGGGCGAGGGACCCAGTACTTC
length: 15
J: TRBJ2-5
size: many
D: .
V: TRBV29-1

CDR3: CASSPVGGAAPNSQETQYF
DNA: TGTGCCAGCAGCCCCGTGGGGGGGGCCGCGCCGAACTCCCAAGAGACCCAGTACTTC
length: 19
J: TRBJ2-5
size: .
D: .
V: TRBV7-9

CDR3: CATGNKLAGGPEANTGELYF
DNA: TGTGCCACCGGCAATAAACTAGCGGGAGGGCCCGAAGCGAACACCGGGGAGCTGTACTTC
length: 20
J: TRBJ2-7
size: once
D: TRBD2
V: TRBV10-3

CDR3: CASSSDRDLGGNTIYF
DNA: TGTGCCAGCAGTTCAGATCGCGATTTAGGCGGAAACACCATATATTTT
length: 16
J: TRBJ1-3
size: .
D: .
V: TRBV12-3/TRBV12-4

CDR3: CASSQGGMSYNSPLHF
DNA: TGCGCCAGCAGCCAAGGAGGGATGTCCTATAATTCACCCCTCCACTTT
length: 16
J: TRBJ1-6
size: few
D: .
V: TRBV4-3

CDR3: CASSLNNFNYGYTF
DNA: TGTGCCAGCAGTTTAAATAACTTTAACTATGGCTACACCTTC
length: 14
J: TRBJ1-2
size: few
D: .
V: TRBV12-3/TRBV12-4

CDR3: CAITGSSTSGPNTGELFF
DNA: TGTGCCATCACGGGCTCATCGACTAGCGGGCCGAACACCGGGGAGCTGTTTTTT
length: 18
J: TRBJ2-2
size: many
D: TRBD2
V: TRBV10-3

CDR3: CASSYELGYTEAFF
DNA: TGTGCCAGCAGTTACGAGCTAGGGTACACTGAAGCTTTCTTT
length: 14
J: TRBJ1-1
size: .
D: .
V: TRBV6-6

CDR3: CAISGEGGANVLTF
DNA: TGTGCCATCAGCGGTGAGGGTGGGGCCAACGTCCTGACTTTC
length: 14
J: TRBJ2-6
size: .
D: .
V: TRBV10-3

CDR3: CSARGTVSYEQYF
DNA: TGCAGTGCTAGGGGGACGGTCTCCTACGAGCAGTACTTC
length: 13
J: TRBJ2-7
size: once
D: .
V: TRBV20-1

CDR3: CASSVRQRGNSPLHF
DNA: TGTGCCAGCAGCGTCCGACAGAGGGGAAATTCACCCCTCCACTTT
length: 15
J: TRBJ1-6
size: many
D: .
V: TRBV7-9

CDR3: CASSSGLALAYEQYF
DNA: TGTGCCAGCAGTTCCGGGCTAGCGTTGGCCTACGAGCAGTACTTC
length: 15
J: TRBJ2-7
size: .
D: .
V: TRBV7-9

CDR3: CASSTRDRVWNEKLFF
DNA: TGTGCCAGTAGTACCCGGGACAGGGTGTGGAATGAAAAACTGTTTTTT
length: 16
J: TRBJ1-4
size: .
D: TRBD1
V: TRBV19

CDR3: CASSLADTKGGYTF
DNA: TGCGCCAGCAGCTTGGCGGACACAAAAGGCGGCTACACCTTC
length: 14
J: TRBJ1-2
size: .
D: .
V: TRBV5-1

CDR3: CASSFRQSSSYNEQFF
DNA: TGTGCCAGCAGTTTCAGGCAGTCGAGCTCCTACAATGAGCAGTTCTTC
length: 16
J: TRBJ2-1
size: .
D: .
V: TRBV2

CDR3: CASNQVGGDSSYEQYF
DNA: TGCGCCAGCAACCAAGTAGGCGGGGACAGCTCCTACGAGCAGTACTTC
length: 16
J: TRBJ2-7
size: .
D: .
V: TRBV7-2

CDR3: CASRPDRYQGYTF
DNA: TGTGCCAGCAGGCCAGACAGGTATCAAGGCTACACCTTC
length: 13
J: TRBJ1-2
size: few
D: .
V: TRBV6-5

CDR3: CASSDNLGFSGELFF
DNA: TGTGCCAGCAGTGATAACTTAGGGTTTTCCGGGGAGCTGTTTTTT
length: 15
J: TRBJ2-2
size: many
D: .
V: TRBV2

CDR3: CASSLRENNEQYF
DNA: TGTGCCAGCAGCTTGCGGGAGAACAATGAGCAGTACTTC
length: 13
J: TRBJ2-7
size: .
D: TRBD2
V: TRBV7-9

CDR3: CSVEGQEVRQPQHF
DNA: TGCAGCGTAGAGGGACAGGAGGTTCGTCAGCCCCAGCATTTT
length: 14
J: TRBJ1-5
size: .
D: TRBD1
V: TRBV29-1

CDR3: CAWSGRGYTF
DNA: TGTGCCTGGAGTGGGCGTGGCTACACCTTC
length: 10
J: TRBJ1-2
size: .
D: .
V: TRBV30

CDR3: CATSDLAGGPHEQYF
DNA: TGTGCCACCTCAGATCTAGCGGGAGGGCCCCACGAGCAGTACTTC
length: 15
J: TRBJ2-7
size: few
D: TRBD2
V: TRBV7-9

CDR3: CAGRRDRLNTEAFF
DNA: TGTGCCGGTAGGCGGGACAGGTTGAACACTGAAGCTTTCTTT
length: 14
J: TRBJ1-1
size: .
D: TRBD1
V: TRBV7-6

CDR3: CASSQNNRGHEQYF
DNA: TGCGCCAGCAGCCAAAACAACAGGGGCCACGAGCAGTACTTC
length: 14
J: TRBJ2-7
size: few
D: TRBD1
V: TRBV7-2

CDR3: CASSLGAGYAEAFF
DNA: TGTGCCAGCAGCTTGGGGGCGGGATACGCTGAAGCTTTCTTT
length: 14
J: TRBJ1-1
size: .
D: .
V: TRBV5-4

CDR3: CASRRQGGQPQHF
DNA: TGTGCCAGCAGAAGACAGGGGGGACAGCCCCAGCATTTT
length: 13
J: TRBJ1-5
size: .
D: TRBD1
V: TRBV27

CDR3: CASKAGVGYTF
DNA: TGTGCCAGCAAGGCAGGGGTTGGCTACACCTTC
length: 11
J: TRBJ1-2
size: many
D: .
V: TRBV2

CDR3: CSVARTMNTEAFF
DNA: TGCAGCGTTGCGCGGACCATGAACACTGAAGCTTTCTTT
length: 13
J: TRBJ1-1
size: many
D: .
V: TRBV29-1

CDR3: CASSLFPSGTGGHEQYF
DNA: TGTGCCAGCAGTTTATTCCCTTCCGGGACAGGGGGCCACGAGCAGTACTTC
length: 17
J: TRBJ2-7
size: .
D: TRBD1
V: TRBV28

CDR3: CSARGTDQPQHF
DNA: TGCAGTGCCAGAGGGACGGATCAGCCCCAGCATTTT
length: 12
J: TRBJ1-5
size: .
D: .
V: TRBV20-1

CDR3: CAIRPDRKHSNQPQHF
DNA: TGTGCCATCAGGCCGGACAGAAAACATAGCAATCAGCCCCAGCATTTT
length: 16
J: TRBJ1-5
size: many
D: .
V: TRBV10-3

CDR3: CATSSQNRGRGGYTF
DNA: TGTGCCACCAGCAGCCAGAACAGGGGGCGCGGAGGCTACACCTTC
length: 15
J: TRBJ1-2
size: .
D: TRBD1
V: TRBV15

CDR3: CASSPQGARAEAFF
DNA: TGTGCCAGCTCACCGCAGGGGGCAAGGGCTGAAGCTTTCTTT
length: 14
J: TRBJ1-1
size: .
D: TRBD1
V: TRBV18

CDR3: CASSTLGIHEQYF
DNA: TGTGCCAGCAGTACACTCGGGATCCACGAGCAGTACTTC
length: 13
J: TRBJ2-7
size: .
D: .
V: TRBV7-2

CDR3: CASSENPAGNYGYTF
DNA: TGTGCCAGCAGTGAAAATCCCGCGGGTAACTATGGCTACACCTTC
length: 15
J: TRBJ1-2
size: few
D: .
V: TRBV6-5

CDR3: CASSSRTGHGSYNSPLHF
DNA: TGTGCCAGCAGCTCCAGGACAGGGCATGGATCCTATAATTCACCCCTCCACTTT
length: 18
J: TRBJ1-6
size: many
D: TRBD1
V: TRBV7-9

CDR3: CSARRSVRNEKLFF
DNA: TGCAGTGCTAGGAGGTCGGTGCGGAATGAAAAACTGTTTTTT
length: 14
J: TRBJ1-4
size: many
D: .
V: TRBV20-1

CDR3: CSARDPTEAFF
DNA: TGCAGTGCTAGAGATCCCACTGAAGCTTTCTTT
length: 11
J: TRBJ1-1
size: once
D: .
V: TRBV20-1

CDR3: CASSESMGYGYTF
DNA: TGCGCCAGCAGTGAGTCGATGGGCTATGGCTACACCTTC
length: 13
J: TRBJ1-2
size: many
D: .
V: TRBV10-1

CDR3: CASSLLLQAGIGYTF
DNA: TGTGCCAGCAGCTTATTATTACAGGCGGGAATTGGCTACACCTTC
length: 15
J: TRBJ1-2
size: .
D: .
V: TRBV7-8

CDR3: CASSYLPRTGLNTEAFF
DNA: TGTGCCAGTAGTTACCTCCCCCGGACAGGTCTGAACACTGAAGCTTTCTTT
length: 17
J: TRBJ1-1
size: many
D: TRBD1
V: TRBV19

CDR3: CATSDLNRNYGYTF
DNA: TGTGCCACCAGTGATTTAAACAGAAACTATGGCTACACCTTC
length: 14
J: TRBJ1-2
size: many
D: .
V: TRBV24-1

CDR3: CASSVGTGNYEQYF
DNA: TGTGCCAGTAGTGTGGGGACAGGGAATTACGAGCAGTACTTC
length: 14
J: TRBJ2-7
size: .
D: TRBD1
V: TRBV19

CDR3: CASSYMDSYGYTF
DNA: TGTGCCAGCAGTTACATGGACAGCTATGGCTACACCTTC
length: 13
J: TRBJ1-2
size: many
D: .
V: TRBV6-5

CDR3: CSARPGGGAVETQYF
DNA: TGCAGTGCTAGACCGGGCGGGGGGGCCGTTGAGACCCAGTACTTC
length: 15
J: TRBJ2-5
size: many
D: TRBD2
V: TRBV20-1

CDR3: CASSLGEAGGYTF
DNA: TGTGCCAGCAGCTTAGGTGAAGCAGGAGGCTACACCTTC
length: 13
J: TRBJ1-2
size: many
D: .
V: TRBV7-3

CDR3: CASRSGDRGDKNDEKLFF
DNA: TGCGCCAGCAGGAGTGGGGACAGGGGCGATAAAAATGATGAAAAACTGTTTTTT
length: 18
J: TRBJ1-4
size: .
D: TRBD1
V: TRBV5-1

CDR3: CASSYRGQGGDYTF
DNA: TGTGCCAGCAGCTACCGGGGACAGGGAGGCGACTACACCTTC
length: 14
J: TRBJ1-2
size: .
D: TRBD1
V: TRBV11-2

CDR3: CASSISGVGETQYF
DNA: TGTGCCAGTAGTATCTCGGGTGTCGGAGAGACCCAGTACTTC
length: 14
J: TRBJ2-5
size: .
D: .
V: TRBV19

CDR3: CAISYGTESYEQYF
DNA: TGTGCCATCAGTTACGGGACAGAGTCCTACGAGCAGTACTTC
length: 14
J: TRBJ2-7
size: .
D: TRBD1
V: TRBV6-5